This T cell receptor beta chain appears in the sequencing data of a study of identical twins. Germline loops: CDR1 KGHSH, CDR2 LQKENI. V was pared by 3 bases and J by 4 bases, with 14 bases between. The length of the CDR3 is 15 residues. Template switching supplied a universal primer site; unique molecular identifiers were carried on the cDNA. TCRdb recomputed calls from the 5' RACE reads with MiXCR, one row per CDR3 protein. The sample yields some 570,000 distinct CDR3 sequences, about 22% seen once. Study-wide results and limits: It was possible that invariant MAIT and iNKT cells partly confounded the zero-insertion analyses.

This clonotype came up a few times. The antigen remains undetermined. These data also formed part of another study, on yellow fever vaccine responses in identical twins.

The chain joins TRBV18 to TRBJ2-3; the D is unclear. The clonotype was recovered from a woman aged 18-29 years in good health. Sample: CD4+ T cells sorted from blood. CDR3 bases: TGTGCCAGCTCACCTTATGGGTTTGTGGCAGATACGCAGTATTTT. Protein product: CASSPYGFVADTQYF.